Presented here are 9 T cell receptor beta chains from one specimen sequenced in a study of OX40 agonist ivuxolimab in advanced cancers. Libraries were prepared by immunoSEQ multiplex PCR; TCRdb keeps only in-frame clonotypes and omits some of them. The repertoire holds about 75,000 clones, around 90% seen once, with about 1.3% in the top ten. Sequencing was performed on CD4+ or CD8+ T cells sorted from blood, taken in a trial of the OX40 agonist ivuxolimab. These receptors were taken from an adult with an advanced solid tumor such as melanoma, head and neck, liver or kidney cancer.

The chain joins TRBV5-1 to TRBJ2-5, with 7 nucleotides matching TRBD1. CDR1 is SGHRS and CDR2 is YFSETQ in the germline V gene. With 4 bases clipped from V and 1 base from J, the junction kept 7 bases outside the gene matches. This CDR3 contains 15 residues. The DNA for the CDR3 is TGCGCCAGCAGCGCCACGGGACAGATCCAAGAGACCCAGTACTTC. It yields the protein CASSATGQIQETQYF. Filled out from reference TRBV5-1 and TRBJ2-5, the complete variable domain reads KAGVTQTPRYLIKTRGQQVTLSCSPISGHRSVSWYQQTPGQGLQFLFEYFSETQRNKGNFPGRFSGRQFSNSRSEMNVSTLELGDSALYLCASSATGQIQETQYFGPGTRLLVL.

The rearrangement uses TRBV27 and TRBJ1-2; 7 bases align to TRBD1. CDR3 length: 13 residues. CDR1 MNHEY and CDR2 SMNVEV come from the germline V gene (reference sequence). V lost 6 bases to trimming and J lost 6 bases; unmatched junction nucleotides: 7. CDR3 loop: CASRKGQFHGYTF. The DNA of the CDR3 is TGTGCCAGCAGAAAGGGACAGTTTCATGGCTACACCTTC.

This clone occurred once. This chain uses TRBV7-9 with TRBJ2-5; 13 nucleotides line up with TRBD2. Germline lookup yields CDR1 SEHNR and CDR2 FQNEAQ (reference sequence). J lost 2 bases, V lost 7 bases, and 4 bases had no gene match. This CDR3 has 15 amino acids. CDR3 loop: CASNRLAGGQETQYF. The CDR3 coding sequence is TGTGCCAGCAACAGACTAGCGGGAGGTCAAGAGACCCAGTACTTC.

V is TRBV9 and J is TRBJ2-3; D unclear. The V gene lost 0 bases and the J gene lost 9 bases, with 11 bases spanning the gap. Germline values: CDR1 SGDLS, CDR2 YYNGEE. The CDR3 contains 13 residues. CDR3: CASSVDWQRTQYF. CDR3 bases: TGTGCCAGCAGCGTAGATTGGCAGAGGACGCAGTATTTT.

J is TRBJ2-7 and V is TRBV7-2, with 7 bases fitting TRBD2. J lost 1 base, V lost 1 base, and 1 base had no gene match. The CDR3 totals 14 residues. Per the germline V gene, CDR1 is SGHTA and CDR2 is FQGNSA. CDR3 in amino acids: CASSLEAGSYEQYF. For the CDR3, the DNA is TGTGCCAGCAGCTTAGAAGCGGGATCCTACGAGCAGTACTTC.

This chain connects TRBV11-2 to TRBJ2-1; D perhaps matches TRBD2 (6 bases). The germline V and J ends were trimmed by 5 bases and 10 bases, with 24 bases remaining between them. This CDR3 comprises 16 residues. The germline gives CDR1 SGHAT, CDR2 FQNNGV. CDR3 nucleotides: TGTGCCAGCAGCGGAAGTCCGGCGGGGATCCCGAACGAGCAGTTCTTC. Its translation: CASSGSPAGIPNEQFF. The variable domain in full, completed from reference TRBV11-2 and TRBJ2-1, reads EAGVAQSPRYKIIEKRQSVAFWCNPISGHATLYWYQQILGQGPKLLIQFQNNGVVDDSQLPKDRFSAERLKGVDSTLKIQPAKLEDSAVYLCASSGSPAGIPNEQFFGPGTRLTVL.

V is TRBV7-6 and J is TRBJ1-5; 10 bases agree with TRBD1. This CDR3 is built from 15 residues. J gave up 6 bases and V 3 bases, and 5 bases lay outside the gene matches. Germline V gene lookup returns CDR1 SGHVS and CDR2 FNYEAQ. The CDR3, as DNA: TGTGCCAGCAGCTTGACAGGGGGCCGGAGTCAGCCCCAGCATTTT. Translation gives CASSLTGGRSQPQHF.

The chain employs TRBV28 and TRBJ2-3, with TRBD1 matching over 7 bases. CDR3 length: 13 residues. The trim removed 7 bases at V and 1 base at J, leaving 2 bases unmatched. CDR1 MDHEN and CDR2 SYDVKM come from the germline V gene. This chain's CDR3 is CASNTGGTDTQYF. In DNA, the CDR3 is TGTGCCAGCAACACAGGGGGCACAGATACGCAGTATTTT. The full variable domain, with the rest looked up from reference TRBV28 and TRBJ2-3, is DVKVTQSSRYLVKRTGEKVFLECVQDMDHENMFWYRQDPGLGLRLIYFSYDVKMKEKGDIPEGYSVSREKKERFSLILESASTNQTSMYLCASNTGGTDTQYFGPGTRLTVL.

V and J are TRBV28 and TRBJ1-4; D is ambiguous. Germline assignment: CDR1 MDHEN and CDR2 SYDVKM. This CDR3 is 12 amino acids long. V was pared by 5 bases and J by 5 bases, with 6 bases between. The CDR3 region is CASSPGNEKLFF. In DNA form, the CDR3 reads TGTGCCAGCAGTCCCGGAAATGAAAAACTGTTTTTT.